Listed below are T cell receptor beta chains from one sample, sequenced in a study of low-dose radiotherapy and immunotherapy resistance in tumors. TCRdb re-analysed the reads in MiXCR, keeping a single row per CDR3 protein. This sample has roughly 100,000 distinct CDR3 sequences, with around 20% found just once. The sample was PBMCs, taken after low-dose radiotherapy plus immunotherapy. The source of these receptors is a male donor with prostate cancer. Each CDR3 is given with its conserved first and last residue. The D gene is left open where the match is weak. Expanded clones are given a class, and other clones once, few, many or no size at all.

clone_size: many
v_call: TRBV12-3/TRBV12-4
j_call: TRBJ1-1
d_call: -
cdr3_aa: CASRLEVNTEAFF
cdr3_nt: TGTGCCAGCAGGCTCGAGGTGAACACTGAAGCTTTCTTT

clone_size: many
v_call: TRBV5-4
j_call: TRBJ2-1
d_call: -
cdr3_aa: CASSPEPGAAWNEQFF
cdr3_nt: TGTGCCAGCAGCCCCGAGCCGGGGGCTGCGTGGAATGAGCAGTTCTTC

clone_size: -
v_call: TRBV27
j_call: TRBJ1-6
d_call: -
cdr3_aa: CASSSGLYNSPLHF
cdr3_nt: TGTGCCAGCAGCTCGGGGCTGTATAATTCACCCCTCCACTTT

clone_size: few
v_call: TRBV11-2
j_call: TRBJ2-3
d_call: TRBD1
cdr3_aa: CASSFGDLTGSPDTQYF
cdr3_nt: TGTGCCAGCAGCTTCGGGGATCTGACAGGGTCCCCGGATACGCAGTATTTT

clone_size: once
v_call: TRBV5-1
j_call: TRBJ1-4
d_call: -
cdr3_aa: CASSPLGPLELFF
cdr3_nt: TGCGCCAGCAGCCCCCTGGGACCGCTAGAGCTGTTTTTT

clone_size: many
v_call: TRBV4-1
j_call: TRBJ1-2
d_call: -
cdr3_aa: CASSQDDLEDYGYTF
cdr3_nt: TGCGCCAGCAGCCAAGACGACCTGGAAGACTATGGCTACACCTTC

clone_size: many
v_call: TRBV19
j_call: TRBJ2-1
d_call: -
cdr3_aa: CASSNPPSYNEQFF
cdr3_nt: TGTGCCAGTAGTAACCCTCCAAGCTACAATGAGCAGTTCTTC

clone_size: -
v_call: TRBV5-1
j_call: TRBJ2-1
d_call: TRBD2
cdr3_aa: CASSLTAGGYNEQFF
cdr3_nt: TGCGCCAGCAGCTTGACAGCGGGAGGGTACAATGAGCAGTTCTTC

clone_size: many
v_call: TRBV24-1
j_call: TRBJ2-2
d_call: -
cdr3_aa: CATSDFDGGELFF
cdr3_nt: TGTGCCACCAGTGATTTTGATGGCGGGGAGCTGTTTTTT

clone_size: many
v_call: TRBV6-2/TRBV6-3
j_call: TRBJ1-4
d_call: TRBD1
cdr3_aa: CASRKQGWNEKLFF
cdr3_nt: TGTGCCAGCAGAAAACAGGGGTGGAATGAAAAACTGTTTTTT

clone_size: -
v_call: TRBV25-1
j_call: TRBJ2-7
d_call: TRBD1
cdr3_aa: CASRDRESFYEQYF
cdr3_nt: TGTGCCAGCAGGGACAGGGAAAGTTTCTACGAGCAGTACTTC

clone_size: -
v_call: TRBV24-1
j_call: TRBJ2-1
d_call: TRBD1
cdr3_aa: CATSLGGPLYNEQFF
cdr3_nt: TGTGCCACCAGTTTAGGGGGCCCACTTTACAATGAGCAGTTCTTC

clone_size: many
v_call: TRBV19
j_call: TRBJ2-7
d_call: TRBD1
cdr3_aa: CASTPTGGTGSGEQYF
cdr3_nt: TGTGCCAGTACTCCGACGGGCGGGACAGGGTCGGGAGAGCAGTACTTC